This TCR beta chain was documented in a study of OX40 agonist ivuxolimab in advanced cancers. Produced via immunoSEQ multiplex PCR; TCRdb's table is partial and in-frame only. The sample contains 90,000 or so clones, 89% of which appear only once. CDR1 is LNHNV and CDR2 is YYDKDF in the germline V gene (reference sequence). The V segment lost 11 bases and the J segment 6 bases; nucleotides outside the gene matches: 14. The CDR3 sequence is 15 residues long. The material was CD4+ or CD8+ T cells sorted from blood, obtained in a trial of the OX40 agonist ivuxolimab. The chain has TRBV15 and TRBJ1-2; 11 bases are shared with TRBD1. This receptor was identified in an adult with an advanced solid tumor such as melanoma, head and neck, liver or kidney cancer. This CDR3 reads CAVGGDRGAPHGYTF. CDR3 bases: TGTGCCGTCGGTGGGGACAGGGGGGCTCCTCATGGCTACACCTTC.